This T cell receptor (beta chain) was obtained from a study of PD-1 blockade in classical Hodgkin lymphoma. Study outcomes and limitations: Among the patients, those starting nivolumab under 1 year after ASCT were excluded. Diversity similar to that of newly diagnosed patients was seen at baseline in complete responders. The repertoire differences lack a defined cause, possibly disease activity or prior therapy.

Regarding time point: cycle 4 day 1 (C4D1), after more than five weeks of nivolumab. All trial patients relapsed after autologous stem cell transplantation. The authors enriched CD8+ T cells from thawed PBMCs via magnetic negative selection. Patients showed best responses of complete response, partial response or progressive disease. To note about this clone: Its antigen is currently unknown.

The repertoire was sequenced with immunoSEQ multiplex PCR; TCRdb's copy has only in-frame clones and lacks some. The sample lists 15,000 or so clones, under 90% occurring once. The origin of this receptor is a human donor with classical Hodgkin lymphoma. The sample in question was CD8+ T cells from blood, obtained before the fourth cycle of nivolumab.

The CDR3 nucleotides read TGCGCCAGCAGCCCTAGACGAGGGAGGGATTTTTTAGACACCGGGGAGCTGTTTTTT. This translates into CASSPRRGRDFLDTGELFF. This chain connects TRBV5-1 to TRBJ2-2; 7 bases map to TRBD2. Germline CDR1 is SGHRS and CDR2 is YFSETQ. The CDR3 consists of 19 residues. The J segment lost 3 bases and the V segment lost 4 bases, leaving 18 bases of the junction unmatched.